This T cell receptor (beta chain) was recovered during a study of OX40 agonist ivuxolimab in advanced cancers. Across the whole study: Averaging roughly 60 years in age, with a range of 23 to 79, the cohort was about 85% male. One hepatocellular carcinoma and two cutaneous melanoma patients partially responded. Points from the study as a whole: More expanded clones were seen, on average, in CD8+ T cells than in CD4+. Also showing low normalized T-cell clonal expansion were some of the nonresponders.

Libraries were prepared by immunoSEQ multiplex PCR; TCRdb keeps only in-frame clonotypes and omits some of them. This sample carries tens of thousands of clones, 70% to 90% of them seen once, and the ten largest clones take roughly 10%. CDR3 size: 13 residues. V trimming: 4 bases; J trimming: 5 bases; junction bases outside the gene matches: 4. CDR1 SGDLS and CDR2 YYNGEE come from the germline V gene. As to this clone: No antigen is known for it.

This sample comprised CD4+ or CD8+ T cells sorted from blood, obtained in a trial of the OX40 agonist ivuxolimab. The TCR comes from an adult with an advanced solid tumor such as melanoma, head and neck, liver or kidney cancer. The chain combines TRBV9 with TRBJ1-2; 8 bases are shared with TRBD1. CDR3 in amino acids: CASSFRQGYGYTF. CDR3 sequence (DNA): TGTGCCAGCAGCTTCAGACAGGGGTATGGCTACACCTTC.